A single sample is the source of the 31 T cell receptor beta chains below, sequenced in a study of T cells after posttransplantation cyclophosphamide. Data came from immunoSEQ multiplex PCR; TCRdb stores just in-frame clones and leaves some out. The specimen has around 35,000 clones, none found just once. Sequenced: PBMCs. The origin of the receptors is a woman between 45 and 65 years old in good health and a related stem cell transplant donor.

Many counts were recorded for this clone. The chain has TRBV4-3 and TRBJ2-7, with 9 bases aligning to TRBD2. The germline CDR1 and CDR2 sequences are LGHNA and YSLEER. The CDR3 spans 16 residues. With 0 bases clipped from V and 7 bases from J, the junction kept 10 bases outside the gene matches. The CDR3 loop is CASSQDPGLAIGEQYF. CDR3 DNA sequence: TGCGCCAGCAGCCAAGATCCCGGACTAGCGATCGGTGAGCAGTACTTC.

This clone was picked up many times. The chain recombines TRBV18 with TRBJ2-7, with D tentatively TRBD1 (6 bases). The CDR3 length is 15 residues. The V end was cut by 6 bases, the J end by 6 bases, with 21 bases between. The germline V gene has CDR1 KGHSH and CDR2 LQKENI. The chain's CDR3 is CASSERQATFPEQYF. The CDR3 DNA sequence: TGTGCCAGCTCCGAACGACAGGCGACCTTCCCCGAGCAGTACTTC.

This clone was recorded many times. The CDR3 reads CASSFLPSGSFAYEQYF. DNA for the CDR3: TGCGCCAGCAGCTTCCTCCCTAGCGGGAGTTTCGCCTACGAGCAGTACTTC. The rearrangement links TRBV5-1 to TRBJ2-7; TRBD2 agrees at 10 bases. In germline, CDR1 is SGHRS, CDR2 YFSETQ. The V and J ends lost 2 bases and 2 bases, in that order; junction bases with no gene match: 10. The CDR3 length is 17 residues. Together with reference TRBV5-1 and TRBJ2-7, the CDR3 gives the full variable domain: KAGVTQTPRYLIKTRGQQVTLSCSPISGHRSVSWYQQTPGQGLQFLFEYFSETQRNKGNFPGRFSGRQFSNSRSEMNVSTLELGDSALYLCASSFLPSGSFAYEQYFGPGTRLTVT.

This clone was picked up many times. The gene calls are TRBV19 and TRBJ2-1, with 13 positions matching TRBD2. Trimming cost V 5 bases and J 6 bases; bases outside gene matches: 13. The CDR3 sequence is 18 residues long. Germline CDR1 is LNHDA and CDR2 is SQIVND (reference sequence). CDR3 sequence reads: CASSSTSGRGVLSNEQFF. CDR3 coding DNA: TGTGCCAGTAGTTCAACTAGCGGGAGGGGCGTTTTGAGCAATGAGCAGTTCTTC.

This clone has a count of ten or more. The chain carries TRBV5-8 and TRBJ1-1, with 11 bases lining up with TRBD1. V was pared by 4 bases and J by 3 bases, with 2 bases of the junction left unmatched. Germline lookup yields CDR1 SGHTS and CDR2 YDEGEE. There are 14 residues in the CDR3. The CDR3 sequence: CASSRDRGYTEAFF. The DNA of the CDR3 is TGTGCCAGCAGCAGGGACAGGGGGTACACTGAAGCTTTCTTT.

The V and J genes are TRBV7-8 and TRBJ2-3, with 13 bases identical to TRBD2. Germline CDR1 and CDR2: SGHVS and FQNEAQ. This CDR3 has 17 residues. The V gene end was trimmed by 4 bases and the J gene end by 5 bases; junction bases not matched to a gene: 9. The CDR3 spells CASSSTGLAGAGDTQYF. CDR3 coding DNA: TGTGCCAGCAGCTCCACTGGACTAGCGGGAGCGGGAGATACGCAGTATTTT.

At least ten counts were recorded for this clone. The chain links TRBV7-9 to TRBJ2-7; TRBD2 matches 10 bases. This CDR3 has 14 residues. Germline CDR1 reads SEHNR; CDR2 reads FQNEAQ (reference sequence). Trimming cost V 2 bases and J 5 bases; bases outside gene matches: 3. CDR3 sequence (DNA): TGTGCCAGCAGCTTAACTAGCGGGATCAACGAGCAGTACTTC. It encodes CASSLTSGINEQYF.

In its sample, this clone was seen many times. The chain couples TRBV12-3 or TRBV12-4 to TRBJ2-3, with D perhaps TRBD1 (6 bases). Trimming cost V 6 bases and J 0 bases, with 13 bases left between them. This CDR3 is 15 amino acids long. CDR3 nucleotide sequence: TGTGCCAGCAGAGACAGGCCATCTAGCACAGATACGCAGTATTTT. Translating it yields CASRDRPSSTDTQYF.

Ten or more counts support this clone. The J gene is TRBJ1-1, the V gene TRBV6-6; 9 bases are a match to TRBD1. V gave up 6 bases and J gave up 5 bases; unmatched junction bases: 10. Germline CDR1 reads MNHNY; CDR2 reads SVGAGI (reference sequence). CDR3 length: 15 residues. The CDR3 reads CASRDRQGVRTEAFF. The CDR3 DNA follows: TGTGCCAGCAGAGATAGACAGGGGGTACGGACTGAAGCTTTCTTT.

This clone was seen a handful of times. This chain links TRBV15 with TRBJ2-7; a weak D match, TRBD2 (5 bases). Trimming took off 0 bases at V and 2 bases at J, with 11 bases between the two ends. Germline V CDR1 and CDR2: LNHNV, YYDKDF (reference sequence). The CDR3 length is 15 residues. The DNA for the CDR3 is TGTGCCACCAGCAGAGAGATTAGCGAAACCTACGAGCAGTACTTC. This encodes CATSREISETYEQYF.

This clone was detected many times. V and J are TRBV7-3 and TRBJ2-1; D is unresolved. V lost 5 bases and J 10 bases, leaving 21 bases between the germline ends. Germline lookup yields CDR1 SGHTA and CDR2 FQGTGA. The CDR3 spans 15 residues. CDR3 protein: CASSREVTVIGEQFF. The CDR3 DNA sequence: TGTGCCAGCAGCCGAGAAGTGACTGTCATCGGGGAGCAGTTCTTC.

The chain couples TRBV28 to TRBJ1-2; 8 bases fit TRBD1. The CDR3 contains 13 residues. CDR1 is MDHEN, CDR2 SYDVKM, per germline. The trim removed 7 bases at V and 6 bases at J, leaving 7 bases unmatched. CDR3 in DNA: TGTGCCAGCACCCTTCAGGGGGCCAATGGCTACACCTTC. Protein: CASTLQGANGYTF.

This clone appeared many times. V and J are TRBV9 and TRBJ2-1, with TRBD2 as a possible D gene (7 bases). V was cut by 4 bases and J by 10 bases, with 18 bases left in between. The length of the CDR3 is 14 residues. The V gene's germline CDR1 is SGDLS and CDR2 YYNGEE. CDR3 in amino acids: CASSLGGGSGEQFF. CDR3 coding DNA: TGTGCCAGCAGCCTAGGGGGAGGTAGCGGGGAGCAGTTCTTC.

This clone was seen ten or more times. The rearrangement joins TRBV18 to TRBJ1-2; TRBD1 is a possible D gene (6 bases). CDR1 is KGHSH, CDR2 LQKENI, per germline. The length of the CDR3 is 14 residues. The V end was cut by 2 bases, the J end by 4 bases, with 11 bases between. The CDR3 DNA follows: TGTGCCAGCTCACCATCGGGGGGGGCCTATGGCTACACCTTC. Translated: CASSPSGGAYGYTF. Full variable domain (rest looked up from reference TRBV18 and TRBJ1-2): NAGVMQNPRHLVRRRGQEARLRCSPMKGHSHVYWYRQLPEEGLKFMVYLQKENIIDESGMPKERFSAEFPKEGPSILRIQQVVRGDSAAYFCASSPSGGAYGYTFGSGTRLTVV.

This clone was counted only a few times. This chain links TRBV9 with TRBJ2-2; the match to TRBD1 covers 7 bases. The CDR3 is 15 residues long. V lost 4 bases and J lost 1; bases outside the gene matches: 4. Germline values: CDR1 SGDLS, CDR2 YYNGEE. CDR3 loop: CASSLRTGNTGELFF. The CDR3 bases are TGTGCCAGCAGCCTGAGGACAGGGAACACCGGGGAGCTGTTTTTT.

This clone was seen more than once but under ten times. An end of the junction does not agree with germline; a read error may underlie this. This rearrangement joins TRBV6-5 to TRBJ2-7; 8 bases are a match to TRBD1. Germline CDR1 MNHEY, CDR2 SVGAGI. The CDR3 has 14 amino acids. CDR3 nucleotide sequence: TGTGCCAGCAGTTCGGACAGGGCCCGCTACCAGCAGTACTTC. It encodes CASSSDRARYQQYF.

The chain's CDR3 is CASSLLRGADHGTEAFF. CDR3 DNA sequence: TGTGCCAGCAGTTTGTTACGGGGTGCGGATCATGGCACTGAAGCTTTCTTT. This rearrangement joins TRBV12-3 or TRBV12-4 to TRBJ1-1; D uncertain. V was shortened by 3 bases and J by 4 bases, with 21 bases between the two germline ends. The CDR3 sequence is 17 residues long.

Ten or more counts support this clone. V gene TRBV7-2 combines with J gene TRBJ2-1, with TRBD2 identical over 7 bases. V was pared by 3 bases and J by 4 bases, with 15 bases of the junction left unmatched. This CDR3 has 18 residues. CDR1 SGHTA and CDR2 FQGNSA come from the germline V gene. CDR3 nucleotides: TGTGCCAGCAGCTTCATCTTCCAGCGGGATGAGCCTTACAATGAGCAGTTCTTC. Translated, it gives CASSFIFQRDEPYNEQFF.

This clone was seen many times. V usage is TRBV5-4 and J usage is TRBJ1-2; D gene unclear. Trimming took off 4 bases at V and 6 bases at J, with 16 bases between the two ends. The CDR3 covers 14 residues. Germline lookup yields CDR1 SGHNT and CDR2 YYREEE (reference sequence). The CDR3 nucleotides read TGTGCCAGCAGCCTATCTGGTGTAAGAGATGGCTACACCTTC. Translating it yields CASSLSGVRDGYTF.

This clone was observed many times. This chain connects TRBV5-4 to TRBJ2-1; 9 positions match TRBD2. The ends lost 0 bases at V and 6 bases at J; junction bases unmatched: 4. This CDR3 has 15 residues. CDR1 SGHNT and CDR2 YYREEE come from the germline V gene (reference sequence). The CDR3 loop is CASSLVAGAGNEQFF. CDR3 DNA: TGTGCCAGCAGCTTGGTAGCGGGGGCGGGCAATGAGCAGTTCTTC.

A few counts support this clone. The rearrangement links TRBV29-1 to TRBJ2-6, with D unresolved. CDR1 is SQVTM and CDR2 is ANQGSEA in the germline V gene. Trimming removed 3 bases from V and 4 bases from J, with 7 bases in between. The CDR3 covers 13 residues. CDR3: CSVEGAGANVLTF. The CDR3 DNA reads TGCAGCGTTGAGGGCGCCGGGGCCAACGTCCTGACTTTC. The variable domain in full, completed from reference TRBV29-1 and TRBJ2-6, reads SAVISQKPSRDICQRGTSLTIQCQVDSQVTMMFWYRQQPGQSLTLIATANQGSEATYESGFVIDKFPISRPNLTFSTLTVSNMSPEDSSIYLCSVEGAGANVLTFGAGSRLTVL.

This clone was seen repeatedly, ten times or more. The chain combines TRBV9 with TRBJ1-5, with D tentatively TRBD1 (5 bases). Trimming removed 3 bases from V and 2 bases from J, with 9 bases in between. Germline values: CDR1 SGDLS, CDR2 YYNGEE. The CDR3 sequence is 14 residues long. CDR3 residues: CASSALGGNQPQHF. In nucleotides, the CDR3 is TGTGCCAGCAGCGCGCTAGGGGGCAATCAGCCCCAGCATTTT. Full variable domain (remainder filled in from reference TRBV9 and TRBJ1-5): DSGVTQTPKHLITATGQRVTLRCSPRSGDLSVYWYQQSLDQGLQFLIQYYNGEERAKGNILERFSAQQFPDLHSELNLSSLELGDSALYFCASSALGGNQPQHFGDGTRLSIL.

This clone appeared a few times. CDR3 protein: CATSRAGGHNEQFF. CDR3 DNA sequence: TGTGCCACCAGCAGAGCGGGGGGCCACAATGAGCAGTTCTTC. This chain uses TRBV15 with TRBJ2-1, with D maybe TRBD2 (7 bases). Germline V gene lookup returns CDR1 LNHNV and CDR2 YYDKDF (reference sequence). CDR3 size: 14 residues. Between the trimmed V and J ends, which lost 1 base and 5 bases, there was a span of 9 bases.

This clone appeared a few times. The CDR3: CARNAPRWFTYEQYF. The CDR3 bases are TGTGCCAGGAACGCCCCTAGGTGGTTTACCTACGAGCAGTACTTC. The rearrangement uses TRBV5-3 and TRBJ2-7; D call uncertain. TRBV5-3 is labeled an ORF, and its function is uncertain. This CDR3 comprises 15 residues. Between the trimmed V and J ends, which lost 8 bases and 2 bases, there was a span of 20 bases.

This clone was seen repeatedly, ten times or more. The rearrangement joins TRBV19 to TRBJ2-2, with 9 bases that match TRBD1. With 4 bases clipped from V and 4 bases from J, the junction kept 19 bases outside the gene matches. Looked up from germline, CDR1 is LNHDA and CDR2 is SQIVND (reference sequence). This CDR3 contains 20 residues. The CDR3 DNA sequence: TGTGCCAGTAGTAGAGTTTCGGGACAGGGAGGAGTGGTAGGCACCGGGGAGCTGTTTTTT. Its protein product is CASSRVSGQGGVVGTGELFF. Looking up the rest from reference TRBV19 and TRBJ2-2 gives the full variable domain: DGGITQSPKYLFRKEGQNVTLSCEQNLNHDAMYWYRQDPGQGLRLIYYSQIVNDFQKGDIAEGYSVSREKKESFPLTVTSAQKNPTAFYLCASSRVSGQGGVVGTGELFFGEGSRLTVL.

At least ten counts were recorded for this clone. The chain uses TRBV5-1 and TRBJ2-3; tentatively, D is TRBD1 (5 bases). The ends were cut back, 0 bases at V and 1 base at J, with 18 bases in the middle. The CDR3 contains 18 residues. The germline V gene has CDR1 SGHRS and CDR2 YFSETQ. CDR3 loop: CASSLEALKPGRTDTQYF. In DNA form, the CDR3 reads TGCGCCAGCAGCTTGGAGGCGCTCAAACCAGGGCGCACAGATACGCAGTATTTT.

This clone was seen ten or more times. The chain combines TRBV5-1 with TRBJ1-5; D gene unclear. V lost 4 bases to trimming and J lost 0 bases, with 14 bases between them. CDR1 is SGHRS and CDR2 is YFSETQ in the germline V gene. The CDR3 sequence is 16 residues long. The CDR3: CASSPTQGGSNQPQHF. The DNA of the CDR3 is TGCGCCAGCAGCCCGACACAAGGAGGTAGCAATCAGCCCCAGCATTTT.

This clone appeared many times. The rearrangement uses TRBV10-3 and TRBJ2-3; a possible D gene is TRBD1 (6 bases). V lost 0 bases and J lost 0, with 13 bases in between. CDR1 is ENHRY and CDR2 is SYGVKD in the germline V gene. The CDR3 is 17 residues long. DNA for the CDR3: TGTGCCATCAGTGAGTCTCGCAGGGGCGGTAGCACAGATACGCAGTATTTT. This gives the protein CAISESRRGGSTDTQYF.

Ten or more counts support this clone. This rearrangement joins TRBV5-1 to TRBJ1-4; TRBD1 agrees at 10 bases. V lost 5 bases and J lost 2; bases outside the gene matches: 3. Germline V gene lookup returns CDR1 SGHRS and CDR2 YFSETQ. This CDR3 region has 15 residues. The DNA of the CDR3 is TGCGCCAGCAGAGACAGGGGGCTCACTAATGAAAAACTGTTTTTT. The encoded protein is CASRDRGLTNEKLFF.

This clone has a count of ten or more. The chain combines TRBV6-5 with TRBJ2-7; D unclear. The CDR3 is 13 residues long. The V end was cut by 3 bases, the J end by 6 bases, with 12 bases between. Germline lookup yields CDR1 MNHEY and CDR2 SVGAGI. The CDR3 DNA follows: TGTGCCAGCAGTTATCTACGCGGCCTCGAGCAGTACTTC. Translated, it gives CASSYLRGLEQYF.

There are many counts of this clone. V is TRBV18 and J is TRBJ1-2; 9 nucleotides match TRBD1. Trimming removed 6 bases from V and 5 bases from J; junction bases left unmatched: 10. Germline CDR1 KGHSH, CDR2 LQKENI. The CDR3 loop spans 15 amino acids. This CDR3 is CASSPLDRGKYGYTF. For the CDR3, the DNA is TGTGCCAGCTCCCCATTGGACAGGGGTAAATATGGCTACACCTTC.